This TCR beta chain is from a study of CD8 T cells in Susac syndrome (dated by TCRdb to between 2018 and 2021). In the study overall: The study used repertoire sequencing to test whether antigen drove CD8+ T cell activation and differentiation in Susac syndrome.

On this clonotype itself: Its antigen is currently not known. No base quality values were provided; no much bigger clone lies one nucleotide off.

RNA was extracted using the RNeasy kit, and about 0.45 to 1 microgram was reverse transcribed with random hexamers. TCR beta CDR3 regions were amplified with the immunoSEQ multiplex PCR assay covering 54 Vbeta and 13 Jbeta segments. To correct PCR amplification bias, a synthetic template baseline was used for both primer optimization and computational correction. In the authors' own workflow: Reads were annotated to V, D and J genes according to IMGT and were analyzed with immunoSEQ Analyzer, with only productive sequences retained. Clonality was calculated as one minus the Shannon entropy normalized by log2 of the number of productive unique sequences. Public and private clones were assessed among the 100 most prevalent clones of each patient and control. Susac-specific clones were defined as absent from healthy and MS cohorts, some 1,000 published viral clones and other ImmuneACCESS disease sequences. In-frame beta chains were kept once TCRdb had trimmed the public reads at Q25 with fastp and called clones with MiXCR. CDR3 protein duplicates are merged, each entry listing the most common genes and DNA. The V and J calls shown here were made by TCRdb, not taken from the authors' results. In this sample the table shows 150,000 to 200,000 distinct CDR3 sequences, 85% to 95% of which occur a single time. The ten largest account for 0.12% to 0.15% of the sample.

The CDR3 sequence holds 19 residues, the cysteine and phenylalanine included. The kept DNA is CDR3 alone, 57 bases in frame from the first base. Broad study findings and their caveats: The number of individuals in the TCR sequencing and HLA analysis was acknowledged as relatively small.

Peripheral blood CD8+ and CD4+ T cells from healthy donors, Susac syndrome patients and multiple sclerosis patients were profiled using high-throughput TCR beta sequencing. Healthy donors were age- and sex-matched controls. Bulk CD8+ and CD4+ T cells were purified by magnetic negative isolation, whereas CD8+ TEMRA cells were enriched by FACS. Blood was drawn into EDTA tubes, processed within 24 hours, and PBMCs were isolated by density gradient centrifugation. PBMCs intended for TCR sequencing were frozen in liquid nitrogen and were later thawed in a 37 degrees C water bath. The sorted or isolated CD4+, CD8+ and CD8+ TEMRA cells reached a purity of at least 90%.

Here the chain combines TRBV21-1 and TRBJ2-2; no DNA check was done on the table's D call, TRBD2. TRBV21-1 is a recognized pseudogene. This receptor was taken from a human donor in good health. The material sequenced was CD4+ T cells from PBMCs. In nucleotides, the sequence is TGTGCCAGCAGCAAAGTTGCTAGCGGCTACCTCCTTAACACCGGGGAGCTGTTTTTT. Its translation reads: CASSKVASGYLLNTGELFF.